This is a list of T cell receptor beta chains from one sample in a study of blood T cell repertoires in COVID-19. Only in-frame clones appear in the TCRdb table, and some are missing; sequencing was by immunoSEQ multiplex PCR. The sample carries over 35,000 clones, about nine tenths recorded once. Sequencing was performed on peripheral blood. The receptors stem from a man in his fifties or sixties with active COVID-19. The CDR3 runs from the conserved cysteine through the conserved F or W. Each record gives: CDR3 DNA, CDR3 protein, V gene, clone size, J gene, D gene. A D gene is named only where the DNA matches it firmly. Rows give clone size only sometimes, using once, few, many, or a class for an expanded clone.

CDR3 DNA: TGTGCCAGCAGTTTATCCCCCCCATACGAGCAGTACTTC
CDR3 protein: CASSLSPPYEQYF
V gene: TRBV27
clone size: .
J gene: TRBJ2-7
D gene: .

CDR3 DNA: TGTGCCAGCAGCCAAGGACTAGCGGTCGGGGAGCTGTTTTTT
CDR3 protein: CASSQGLAVGELFF
V gene: TRBV2
clone size: .
J gene: TRBJ2-2
D gene: TRBD2

CDR3 DNA: TGCGCCAGCAGCCCGGGACAGGCGGGAGAAAAACTGTTTTTT
CDR3 protein: CASSPGQAGEKLFF
V gene: TRBV5-1
clone size: .
J gene: TRBJ1-4
D gene: TRBD1

CDR3 DNA: TGCGCCAGCAGCCTGCCCACGAGGGCCGAAGCTTTCTTT
CDR3 protein: CASSLPTRAEAFF
V gene: TRBV5-1
clone size: .
J gene: TRBJ1-1
D gene: .

CDR3 DNA: TGTGCCAGCAGTGAACAGGGAGGTGGCTACACCTTC
CDR3 protein: CASSEQGGGYTF
V gene: TRBV6-1
clone size: once
J gene: TRBJ1-2
D gene: .

CDR3 DNA: TGTGCCAGCAGCCTAACCGGGACAGGGAACTACGAGCAGTACTTC
CDR3 protein: CASSLTGTGNYEQYF
V gene: TRBV5-6
clone size: .
J gene: TRBJ2-7
D gene: TRBD1

CDR3 DNA: TGTGCTAGCAGCTTAGGTACTACAGATACGCAGTATTTT
CDR3 protein: CASSLGTTDTQYF
V gene: TRBV7-7
clone size: .
J gene: TRBJ2-3
D gene: .

CDR3 DNA: TGTGCCAGCAGCATGGTTGCGGCTAGCTCCGGGGAGCTGTTTTTT
CDR3 protein: CASSMVAASSGELFF
V gene: TRBV7-2
clone size: .
J gene: TRBJ2-2
D gene: .

CDR3 DNA: TGTGCCAGCAGCCTAAATGGGGGACAGCCTGACGAGCAGTACTTC
CDR3 protein: CASSLNGGQPDEQYF
V gene: TRBV7-3
clone size: .
J gene: TRBJ2-7
D gene: TRBD1

CDR3 DNA: TGCAGCGTTGAAGGCCGGGAGAGAACCGGGGAGCTGTTTTTT
CDR3 protein: CSVEGRERTGELFF
V gene: TRBV29-1
clone size: .
J gene: TRBJ2-2
D gene: .

CDR3 DNA: TGTGCCAGCAGCCACCCAGGGGCGAGGACTGAAGCTTTCTTT
CDR3 protein: CASSHPGARTEAFF
V gene: TRBV14
clone size: .
J gene: TRBJ1-1
D gene: .

CDR3 DNA: TGTGCCAGCAGCTTAGCTAGCGGGATCCAAGAGACCCAGTACTTC
CDR3 protein: CASSLASGIQETQYF
V gene: TRBV7-7
clone size: .
J gene: TRBJ2-5
D gene: TRBD2

CDR3 DNA: TGTGCCAGCAGCCAAGGTCCGACAAACGAAGCCTCCCAGCATTTT
CDR3 protein: CASSQGPTNEASQHF
V gene: TRBV3-1/TRBV3-2
clone size: .
J gene: TRBJ1-5
D gene: .

CDR3 DNA: TGTGCCAGCTCACCATTATCAGCGCGGAACACCGGGGAGCTGTTTTTT
CDR3 protein: CASSPLSARNTGELFF
V gene: TRBV18
clone size: .
J gene: TRBJ2-2
D gene: .

CDR3 DNA: TGTGCCAGCAGCGCCCGGGACCCCAGCGGGGAGGAGCAGTACTTC
CDR3 protein: CASSARDPSGEEQYF
V gene: TRBV9
clone size: .
J gene: TRBJ2-7
D gene: TRBD2

CDR3 DNA: TGTGCCAGCAGCTTAGGCCGGGAGGCCGGGAATACGCAGTATTTT
CDR3 protein: CASSLGREAGNTQYF
V gene: TRBV11-3
clone size: .
J gene: TRBJ2-3
D gene: TRBD2

CDR3 DNA: TGTGCCAGCAGTTTTAACAGACTTGGGGGACTTGAAGCTTTCTTT
CDR3 protein: CASSFNRLGGLEAFF
V gene: TRBV28
clone size: .
J gene: TRBJ1-1
D gene: .

CDR3 DNA: TGTGCCAGCAGTTCCCCACAGGGGTACCAGCCCCAGCATTTT
CDR3 protein: CASSSPQGYQPQHF
V gene: TRBV28
clone size: .
J gene: TRBJ1-5
D gene: TRBD1

CDR3 DNA: TGTGCCAGCAGCCGGGACAGCGACTATGGCTACACCTTC
CDR3 protein: CASSRDSDYGYTF
V gene: TRBV7-2
clone size: .
J gene: TRBJ1-2
D gene: TRBD1

CDR3 DNA: TGTGCCAGCAGTTCGGAGTCGAACACTGAAGCTTTCTTT
CDR3 protein: CASSSESNTEAFF
V gene: TRBV6-5
clone size: .
J gene: TRBJ1-1
D gene: .

CDR3 DNA: TGTGCCAGCAGTCGTTGGACTAGCGGGAGGACCACAGATACGCAGTATTTT
CDR3 protein: CASSRWTSGRTTDTQYF
V gene: TRBV2
clone size: .
J gene: TRBJ2-3
D gene: TRBD2

CDR3 DNA: TGTGCCAGCAGTTCCCAGAGGGGGCTGATTTCCTACGAGCAGTACTTC
CDR3 protein: CASSSQRGLISYEQYF
V gene: TRBV28
clone size: .
J gene: TRBJ2-7
D gene: TRBD1

CDR3 DNA: TGTGCCAGCAGCCCAAAGGGGGAAGCCACAGATACGCAGTATTTT
CDR3 protein: CASSPKGEATDTQYF
V gene: TRBV5-4
clone size: .
J gene: TRBJ2-3
D gene: .

CDR3 DNA: TGTGCCAGCAGCCGATACCTTGGACAGGGGTCCTATAATTCACCCCTCCACTTT
CDR3 protein: CASSRYLGQGSYNSPLHF
V gene: TRBV5-6
clone size: .
J gene: TRBJ1-6
D gene: TRBD1

CDR3 DNA: TGTGCCAGCAGACAGGGGAATGAAAAACTGTTTTTT
CDR3 protein: CASRQGNEKLFF
V gene: TRBV10-3
clone size: .
J gene: TRBJ1-4
D gene: TRBD1

CDR3 DNA: TGTGCCAGTAGTAACCTAGCGGGAGATGCCGATACGCAGTATTTT
CDR3 protein: CASSNLAGDADTQYF
V gene: TRBV19
clone size: once
J gene: TRBJ2-3
D gene: TRBD2

CDR3 DNA: TGTGCCAGCAGCTTAACACGTTCCACTGAAGCTTTCTTT
CDR3 protein: CASSLTRSTEAFF
V gene: TRBV7-8
clone size: .
J gene: TRBJ1-1
D gene: .

CDR3 DNA: TGTGCCAGCAGCCAGGACAGATCAAGCTCCTACGAGCAGTACTTC
CDR3 protein: CASSQDRSSSYEQYF
V gene: TRBV7-2
clone size: .
J gene: TRBJ2-7
D gene: .

CDR3 DNA: TGTGCCAGTAGTATATCCCGGGAGGGTAATGAGCAGTTCTTC
CDR3 protein: CASSISREGNEQFF
V gene: TRBV19
clone size: .
J gene: TRBJ2-1
D gene: TRBD2

CDR3 DNA: TGCGCCAGCAGTGCGGTTGCTAGCGCAGTCACAGATACGCAGTATTTT
CDR3 protein: CASSAVASAVTDTQYF
V gene: TRBV10-1
clone size: .
J gene: TRBJ2-3
D gene: .

CDR3 DNA: TGTGCCAGCAGTTTAGCGGGACAAACCTACGAGCAGTACTTC
CDR3 protein: CASSLAGQTYEQYF
V gene: TRBV6-5
clone size: .
J gene: TRBJ2-7
D gene: TRBD2

CDR3 DNA: TGCGCCAGCAGCTCCCGGGACACCTCCTACGAGCAGTACTTC
CDR3 protein: CASSSRDTSYEQYF
V gene: TRBV4-1
clone size: .
J gene: TRBJ2-7
D gene: .

CDR3 DNA: TGTGCCAGCTCACCACGAGGACAGCCTCCTGGAAACACCATATATTTT
CDR3 protein: CASSPRGQPPGNTIYF
V gene: TRBV18
clone size: .
J gene: TRBJ1-3
D gene: .

CDR3 DNA: TGTGCCAGTAGTGGCCAGACTAATGAAAAACTGTTTTTT
CDR3 protein: CASSGQTNEKLFF
V gene: TRBV19
clone size: .
J gene: TRBJ1-4
D gene: .

CDR3 DNA: TGTGCCAGCAGCCAAGGGTCTAGCGGGAGGGAAGAGACCCAGTACTTC
CDR3 protein: CASSQGSSGREETQYF
V gene: TRBV3-1/TRBV3-2
clone size: .
J gene: TRBJ2-5
D gene: TRBD2

CDR3 DNA: TGTGCCAGCAGCCAAGAACAGGGACGGTCCGGGGAGCTGTTTTTT
CDR3 protein: CASSQEQGRSGELFF
V gene: TRBV4-2
clone size: .
J gene: TRBJ2-2
D gene: .

CDR3 DNA: TGCGCCAGCAGTGAAAGACCGGGGTGGACCCAGTACTTC
CDR3 protein: CASSERPGWTQYF
V gene: TRBV23-1
clone size: .
J gene: TRBJ2-5
D gene: .

CDR3 DNA: TGTGCCAGCAGTGAGGGCGGGACCCTTGTGGAAGCTTTCTTT
CDR3 protein: CASSEGGTLVEAFF
V gene: TRBV25-1
clone size: .
J gene: TRBJ1-1
D gene: .

CDR3 DNA: TGCAGCGTTGAAGCCGGAGCTGAAGCTTTCTTT
CDR3 protein: CSVEAGAEAFF
V gene: TRBV29-1
clone size: .
J gene: TRBJ1-1
D gene: .

CDR3 DNA: TGTGCCAGCAGCGTAGCTACCGAGGCTAACTATGGCTACACCTTC
CDR3 protein: CASSVATEANYGYTF
V gene: TRBV9
clone size: .
J gene: TRBJ1-2
D gene: .

CDR3 DNA: TGTGCCAGCAGCTTCAAGACTAGCGGCACAGATACGCAGTATTTT
CDR3 protein: CASSFKTSGTDTQYF
V gene: TRBV7-2
clone size: .
J gene: TRBJ2-3
D gene: TRBD2

CDR3 DNA: TGTGCCAGCAACCCGGGTCCCACTCTAAACGAGCAGTACTTC
CDR3 protein: CASNPGPTLNEQYF
V gene: TRBV6-5
clone size: .
J gene: TRBJ2-7
D gene: .

CDR3 DNA: TGTGCCAGCAGTTCGCTAGCGGGAGGCCCCGAGCAGTACTTC
CDR3 protein: CASSSLAGGPEQYF
V gene: TRBV6-2/TRBV6-3
clone size: .
J gene: TRBJ2-7
D gene: TRBD2

CDR3 DNA: TGTGCCAGCAGCTTAGAGCGGGGGAGAAACACCATATATTTT
CDR3 protein: CASSLERGRNTIYF
V gene: TRBV7-2
clone size: .
J gene: TRBJ1-3
D gene: .

CDR3 DNA: TGTGCCAGCACCGAAGCGGGGTCCACAGATACGCAGTATTTT
CDR3 protein: CASTEAGSTDTQYF
V gene: TRBV7-2
clone size: .
J gene: TRBJ2-3
D gene: TRBD2

CDR3 DNA: TGTGCCAGCACTCCGACAGTATTCCAGCCCCAGCATTTT
CDR3 protein: CASTPTVFQPQHF
V gene: TRBV6-5
clone size: once
J gene: TRBJ1-5
D gene: .

CDR3 DNA: TGTGCCAGTAGTACGGGACTTAAGGGAAAACTGTTTTTT
CDR3 protein: CASSTGLKGKLFF
V gene: TRBV19
clone size: .
J gene: TRBJ1-4
D gene: .

CDR3 DNA: TGCGCCAGCAGCTTGGGAGTCGCAGAGACCCAGTACTTC
CDR3 protein: CASSLGVAETQYF
V gene: TRBV5-1
clone size: .
J gene: TRBJ2-5
D gene: .

CDR3 DNA: TGTGCCAGCAGCTTGCAGGGAATGATGAACACTGAAGCTTTCTTT
CDR3 protein: CASSLQGMMNTEAFF
V gene: TRBV7-9
clone size: .
J gene: TRBJ1-1
D gene: .

CDR3 DNA: TGTGCCAGCAGTTTCGTGCTAGCGGGATCGAGTGGTGAGCAGTTCTTC
CDR3 protein: CASSFVLAGSSGEQFF
V gene: TRBV28
clone size: .
J gene: TRBJ2-1
D gene: TRBD2

CDR3 DNA: TGCAGTGCTAGTAGTCAGCGGGAGGCCACAGATACGCAGTATTTT
CDR3 protein: CSASSQREATDTQYF
V gene: TRBV20-1
clone size: .
J gene: TRBJ2-3
D gene: TRBD2

CDR3 DNA: TGTGCCAGCAGCGGCTCAGGGGGAGCGTATAGCAATCAGCCCCAGCATTTT
CDR3 protein: CASSGSGGAYSNQPQHF
V gene: TRBV5-5
clone size: .
J gene: TRBJ1-5
D gene: TRBD1

CDR3 DNA: TGTGCCAGCAGTGAAGGGCAGGGCGGTCAGCCCCAGCATTTT
CDR3 protein: CASSEGQGGQPQHF
V gene: TRBV6-1
clone size: .
J gene: TRBJ1-5
D gene: .

CDR3 DNA: TGCGCCAGCAGCCAAGGGCCCAGCGGAGAGACCCAGTACTTC
CDR3 protein: CASSQGPSGETQYF
V gene: TRBV4-1
clone size: .
J gene: TRBJ2-5
D gene: .

CDR3 DNA: TGTGCCAGCAGCTTTGGACTAGCGGCCTACGAGCAGTACTTC
CDR3 protein: CASSFGLAAYEQYF
V gene: TRBV7-2
clone size: .
J gene: TRBJ2-7
D gene: TRBD2

CDR3 DNA: TGTGCCAGCAGTGAGAGGGGGACAAGTTTTGACAAACTGTTTTTT
CDR3 protein: CASSERGTSFDKLFF
V gene: TRBV6-1
clone size: .
J gene: TRBJ1-4
D gene: .

CDR3 DNA: TGCGCCAGCAGCCAACCCTCGTACAGCCATGGCTACACCTTC
CDR3 protein: CASSQPSYSHGYTF
V gene: TRBV4-1
clone size: .
J gene: TRBJ1-2
D gene: .

CDR3 DNA: TGCGCCAGCAGCTTGGTGGCTAGCGTAGACAATGAGCAGTTCTTC
CDR3 protein: CASSLVASVDNEQFF
V gene: TRBV5-1
clone size: .
J gene: TRBJ2-1
D gene: .